A single sample gave rise to the 21 T cell receptor beta chains below, sequenced in a study of a mutant IDH1 vaccine in newly diagnosed glioma. The method was immunoSEQ multiplex PCR; TCRdb's version includes in-frame clones alone and lacks a portion of them. The sample gives tens of thousands of clones, less than 85% of which show up once; 3.5% to 4.5% is in the top ten. Time point indicated: week 47, end of study. Topical imiquimod accompanied each vaccine dose, which consisted of 300 ug of mutant IDH1 20-mer peptide. Their cognate antigens are unknown. The sequenced sample was PBMCs, obtained from a glioma patient whose treatment included an IDH1 peptide vaccine. The source of these receptors is a woman aged 30 to 39 with glioma. Some clones in this sample may be carry-over from other donors' samples.

V usage is TRBV19 and J usage is TRBJ2-1, with D unresolved. The CDR3 totals 15 residues. Germline V gene lookup returns CDR1 LNHDA and CDR2 SQIVND (reference sequence). The V gene lost 3 bases and the J gene lost 4 bases, with 13 bases spanning the gap. The CDR3 here is CASSMGQVTYNEQFF. CDR3 bases: TGTGCCAGTAGTATGGGCCAGGTAACTTACAATGAGCAGTTCTTC.

The chain recombines TRBV5-5 with TRBJ2-1, with 12 bases aligning to TRBD1. With V trimmed by 3 bases and J by 7 bases, 11 bases remained unmatched. CDR1 is SGHKS, CDR2 YYEKEE, per germline (reference sequence). This CDR3 has 17 amino acids. CDR3 coding DNA: TGTGCCAGCAGCTCTTGGGACAGGGGGCGCATGATGAATGAGCAGTTCTTC. It specifies CASSSWDRGRMMNEQFF.

This clone was counted a single time. V usage is TRBV29-1 and J usage is TRBJ2-7; D possibly matches TRBD1 or TRBD2 (5 bases each). Germline V gene data show CDR1 as SQVTM and CDR2 as ANQGSEA. The CDR3 sequence is 14 residues long. V dropped 4 bases and J dropped 5 bases, with 18 bases sitting between them. The CDR3 bases are TGCAGCGTTGCCCTCCTTTCCGGGACCAACGAGCAGTACTTC. Protein product: CSVALLSGTNEQYF.

V and J are TRBV5-4 and TRBJ2-1, with TRBD2 matching over 8 bases. V lost 0 bases, J lost 4 bases, and 3 bases stayed unmatched. Germline values: CDR1 SGHNT, CDR2 YYREEE (reference sequence). This CDR3 is built from 15 residues. CDR3 nucleotides: TGTGCCAGCAGCTTGGCGGGACTAGGGTACAATGAGCAGTTCTTC. Protein sequence: CASSLAGLGYNEQFF.

This clone was seen just once. The gene calls are TRBV9 and TRBJ2-3; TRBD1 is a possible D gene (6 bases). In germline, CDR1 is SGDLS, CDR2 YYNGEE. This CDR3 is built from 16 residues. The ends were cut back, 0 bases at V and 0 bases at J, with 11 bases in the middle. In DNA form, the CDR3 reads TGTGCCAGCAGCGTAGCGGGACATTCTAGCACAGATACGCAGTATTTT. Protein: CASSVAGHSSTDTQYF.

V is TRBV7-9 and J is TRBJ2-1; 16 bases line up with TRBD2. This CDR3 region has 16 residues. V shed 1 base and J 9 bases; nucleotides not matched to a gene: 3. CDR1 is SEHNR, CDR2 FQNEAQ, per germline (reference sequence). CDR3 DNA sequence: TGTGCCAGCAGCTTAGGGGGACTAGCGGGGGGGGCTGAGCAGTTCTTC. Translating gives CASSLGGLAGGAEQFF. The whole variable domain, remainder taken from reference TRBV7-9 and TRBJ2-1, is DTGVSQNPRHKITKRGQNVTFRCDPISEHNRLYWYRQTLGQGPEFLTYFQNEAQLEKSRLLSDRFSAERPKGSFSTLEIQRTEQGDSAMYLCASSLGGLAGGAEQFFGPGTRLTVL.

The chain recombines TRBV5-4 with TRBJ2-2; D remains unclear. The CDR3 consists of 14 residues. CDR1 and CDR2 (germline): SGHNT, YYREEE (reference sequence). Trimming shortened V by 0 bases and J by 5 bases, and 8 bases separated the two germline ends. The CDR3 DNA reads TGTGCCAGCAGCTTGGAGTCTTTAACCGGGGAGCTGTTTTTT. Translation gives CASSLESLTGELFF.

The chain joins TRBV19 to TRBJ1-2; TRBD1 matches at 8 bases. The CDR3 consists of 14 residues. Germline loops: CDR1 LNHDA, CDR2 SQIVND (reference sequence). Trimming cost V 9 bases and J 7 bases; bases outside gene matches: 13. This CDR3 is CASRQGARGPGYTF. The CDR3 nucleotides read TGTGCCAGCCGTCAAGGGGCCAGGGGGCCTGGCTACACCTTC. The whole variable domain, remainder taken from reference TRBV19 and TRBJ1-2, is DGGITQSPKYLFRKEGQNVTLSCEQNLNHDAMYWYRQDPGQGLRLIYYSQIVNDFQKGDIAEGYSVSREKKESFPLTVTSAQKNPTAFYLCASRQGARGPGYTFGSGTRLTVV.

V gene TRBV28 combines with J gene TRBJ1-4; the match to TRBD1 covers 8 bases. CDR1 MDHEN and CDR2 SYDVKM come from the germline V gene. V gave up 5 bases and J gave up 8 bases; unmatched junction bases: 10. The CDR3 contains 15 residues. The CDR3 spells CASSLPQGAGEKLFF. CDR3 bases: TGTGCCAGCAGTCTACCCCAGGGGGCGGGGGAAAAACTGTTTTTT. Together with reference TRBV28 and TRBJ1-4, the CDR3 gives the full variable domain: DVKVTQSSRYLVKRTGEKVFLECVQDMDHENMFWYRQDPGLGLRLIYFSYDVKMKEKGDIPEGYSVSREKKERFSLILESASTNQTSMYLCASSLPQGAGEKLFFGSGTQLSVL.

This rearrangement joins TRBV11-2 to TRBJ2-7; TRBD2 aligns across 12 bases. V trimming: 1 base; J trimming: 5 bases; junction bases outside the gene matches: 12. Germline CDR1 is SGHAT and CDR2 is FQNNGV. This CDR3 spans 18 amino acids. In DNA form, the CDR3 reads TGTGCCAGCAGCTTAGGGGTCCCCCGGACTAGCGGGATGGACGAGCAGTACTTC. Amino acids: CASSLGVPRTSGMDEQYF.

CDR3 amino acids: CASSLYGSGNTIYF. The CDR3 DNA sequence: TGTGCCAGCAGTTTATATGGCTCTGGAAACACCATATATTTT. The rearrangement uses TRBV27 and TRBJ1-3; D is unresolved. In germline, CDR1 is MNHEY, CDR2 SMNVEV (reference sequence). V lost 1 base, J lost 0 bases, and 4 bases lay in between. This CDR3 has 14 amino acids.

The rearrangement joins TRBV29-1 to TRBJ2-3; D unclear. The V end was cut by 3 bases, the J end by 1 base, with 8 bases between. The CDR3 is made up of 13 amino acids. Germline V gene sequence: CDR1 SQVTM, CDR2 ANQGSEA. This CDR3 reads CSVDGSRTDTQYF. The CDR3 DNA follows: TGCAGCGTTGATGGCAGCCGCACAGATACGCAGTATTTT.

V is TRBV28 and J is TRBJ2-7, with D uncertain. V was trimmed by 5 bases and J by 7 bases, leaving 12 bases between them. Germline V lookup: CDR1 MDHEN, CDR2 SYDVKM. The CDR3 sequence is 12 residues long. CDR3 sequence reads: CASSPHAGEQYF. The CDR3 DNA sequence: TGTGCCAGCAGTCCCCACGCCGGTGAGCAGTACTTC.

This chain uses TRBV10-2 with TRBJ2-7; D is perhaps TRBD2 (6 bases). V lost 4 bases, J lost 2 bases, and 9 bases lay in between. Germline V lookup: CDR1 WSHSY, CDR2 SAAADI. The CDR3 has 13 amino acids. Here the CDR3 DNA reads TGCGCCAGCAGTGGGCGGGGAACCTACGAGCAGTACTTC. Translated: CASSGRGTYEQYF.

The V gene is TRBV19, the J gene TRBJ2-7, with 8 bases that match TRBD1. V lost 6 bases and J lost 4; bases outside the gene matches: 8. This CDR3 contains 14 residues. Germline V gene sequence: CDR1 LNHDA, CDR2 SQIVND (reference sequence). The CDR3 region has the DNA TGTGCCAGTAGCAAGACAGGGGTTGGGTACGAGCAGTACTTC. Protein sequence: CASSKTGVGYEQYF. The whole variable domain, filled in from reference TRBV19 and TRBJ2-7, reads DGGITQSPKYLFRKEGQNVTLSCEQNLNHDAMYWYRQDPGQGLRLIYYSQIVNDFQKGDIAEGYSVSREKKESFPLTVTSAQKNPTAFYLCASSKTGVGYEQYFGPGTRLTVT.

This clone was counted a few times. The V and J genes are TRBV11-3 and TRBJ2-1; the D is unclear. The CDR3 is 11 residues long. V lost 5 bases, J lost 5 bases, and 4 bases lay in between. CDR1 SGHNT and CDR2 YENEEA come from the germline V gene. The CDR3 nucleotides are TGTGCCAGCAGCGCAGACAATGAGCAGTTCTTC. This gives the protein CASSADNEQFF.

V is TRBV30 and J is TRBJ2-7; possible D gene TRBD2, 5 bases. The CDR3 extends over 12 amino acids. Germline V gene lookup returns CDR1 GTSNPN and CDR2 SVGIG (reference sequence). The V end lost 5 bases, the J end lost 0 bases, and 8 bases lay between the germline ends. The DNA for the CDR3 is TGTGCCTGGGGACGGGGCTCCTACGAGCAGTACTTC. Its protein is CAWGRGSYEQYF.

Only a few counts were recorded for this clone. Distinct nucleotide sequences in the sample also encode this CDR3. V is TRBV28 and J is TRBJ2-3; no clear D. Germline CDR1 and CDR2: MDHEN and SYDVKM. This CDR3 contains 11 residues. V lost 6 bases to trimming and J lost 3 bases, with 4 bases between them. CDR3 in amino acids: CASSLTDTQYF. The CDR3 nucleotides read TGTGCCAGCAGCTTAACAGATACGCAGTATTTT. Looking up the rest from reference TRBV28 and TRBJ2-3 gives the full variable domain: DVKVTQSSRYLVKRTGEKVFLECVQDMDHENMFWYRQDPGLGLRLIYFSYDVKMKEKGDIPEGYSVSREKKERFSLILESASTNQTSMYLCASSLTDTQYFGPGTRLTVL.

V and J are TRBV11-2 and TRBJ2-5, with 7 bases identical to TRBD1. Germline trimming cut 1 base from V and 4 bases from J; bases unmatched to any gene: 3. The germline CDR1 and CDR2 sequences are SGHAT and FQNNGV. The CDR3 sequence is 14 residues long. DNA of the CDR3: TGTGCCAGCAGCTTAGTGTCAGGGGGAGAGACCCAGTACTTC. Translated: CASSLVSGGETQYF.

The chain employs TRBV7-2 and TRBJ1-1; maybe TRBD1 (6 bases). The CDR3 totals 14 residues. V lost 6 bases and J 3 bases, leaving 14 bases between the germline ends. Germline assignment: CDR1 SGHTA and CDR2 FQGNSA. The CDR3 nucleotides read TGTGCCAGCAGAAAGAACAGGGAGTACACTGAAGCTTTCTTT. Its translation is CASRKNREYTEAFF.

CDR3 in amino acids: CASSLITGSGANVLTF. In DNA form, the CDR3 reads TGTGCCAGCAGTTTGATAACAGGGTCAGGGGCCAACGTCCTGACTTTC. This sequence joins TRBV7-8 and TRBJ2-6; D is possibly TRBD1 (6 bases). Germline CDR1 SGHVS, CDR2 FQNEAQ. The germline V and J ends were trimmed by 6 bases and 4 bases, with 16 bases remaining between them. The CDR3 contains 16 residues. Full variable domain (missing parts from reference TRBV7-8 and TRBJ2-6): GAGVSQSPRYKVAKRGQDVALRCDPISGHVSLFWYQQALGQGPEFLTYFQNEAQLDKSGLPSDRFFAERPEGSVSTLKIQRTQQEDSAVYLCASSLITGSGANVLTFGAGSRLTVL.